This section outlines one T cell receptor beta chain sequence together with its context. This record comes from a study of blood T cell repertoires in COVID-19. Overall study: Donors in the United States, Italy and Spain gave samples during acute or convalescent COVID-19. In each case, the material was cDNA or gDNA derived from T cells, B-cell-depleted T cells, or PBMCs.

There are 18 residues in the CDR3. Germline CDR1 reads LGHNA; CDR2 reads YSLEER. Trimming at V came to 0 bases and at J to 8 bases, leaving 11 bases not matched to a gene. Under the authors' procedure: For nucleated cells, counts were estimated from reference gene primer amplification. This table comes from immunoSEQ multiplex PCR, and its TCRdb copy is limited to in-frame clones, with some not included. V, J and clone size reflect that table, while D and trimming were determined from the DNA. The table records 310,000 or so clones, 75% to 90% of them present only once. The receptor was derived from a woman in her thirties who had recovered from COVID-19. V gene TRBV4-3 combines with J gene TRBJ2-1; 12 bases fit TRBD2. Source material: peripheral blood. This CDR3 reads CASSQEWASGRGTDEQFF. The CDR3 DNA sequence: TGCGCCAGCAGCCAAGAATGGGCTAGCGGGAGGGGTACGGATGAGCAGTTCTTC.